This T cell receptor (beta chain) appears in the sequencing data of a study of cytomegalovirus exposure and HLA in healthy donors. Findings and caveats of the study: When analyzed later, a missense DCLRE1C variant was found to be linked to TCR beta V- and J-gene trimming. Generally TCR sequences proved uncommon, though certain public TCRs appeared in numerous donors.

Points on this clone: What it recognizes is unknown.

Amplification used 60 Vbeta primers and 13 Jbeta primers. The protocol was immunoSEQ multiplex PCR, while the TCRdb copy is restricted to in-frame clones and leaves out a portion. The profile shows around 89,000 clones, over 60% of them singletons. The sequence was obtained from a man aged 40-55 years in good health and CMV-seronegative. What was sequenced was PBMCs.

The CDR3 reads CASSETRTVNEQFF. CDR3 DNA sequence: TGCGCCAGCAGCGAGACCCGGACAGTTAATGAGCAGTTCTTC. The genes are TRBV5-1 and TRBJ2-1; possibly TRBD1 for D (6 bases). V was cut by 4 bases and J by 7 bases, with 15 bases left in between. This CDR3 contains 14 residues. Looked up from germline, CDR1 is SGHRS and CDR2 is YFSETQ.